This is a list of T cell receptor beta chains from one sample in a study of response to subunit inactivated influenza vaccine. TCRdb re-analysed the RT-PCR reads in MiXCR, keeping a single row per CDR3 protein. This sample has roughly 760,000 distinct CDR3 sequences, with around 20% found just once. Sequencing used PBMCs from blood, obtained 5 days after vaccination. The receptors originated from a man aged 50-60 years who received an inactivated influenza vaccine. CDR3s leave out the opening cysteine and the closing phenylalanine or tryptophan.

TRBV7-2,ASSPDRFSNQPQH
TRBV4-2,ASSRDRGGTDTQY
TRBV7-2,ASSSGGGQSYEQY
TRBV29-1,SVEENRGWTDTQY
TRBV24-1,ATSVAGNDGYT
TRBV6-1,ASSEPGLAGGNEQF
TRBV6-1,ASSQPGLRMEQF
TRBV28,ATYVKSYTEAF
TRBV7-8,ASSLYRETYEQY
TRBV20-1,SANTGGGYT
TRBV20-1,SAPGTASDTQY
TRBV7-9,ASSRIRGGRVVTEAF
TRBV29-1,SVEGLAGENTGELF
TRBV7-9,ASSFSGGVLEQF
TRBV7-2,ASSSSLAGYEQY
TRBV4-1,ASSRLPLETQY
TRBV7-8,ASSLGALAESSYEQY